Below, one TCR beta chain is given with its context. What it binds is not known. Regulatory T cells were sorted as CD4+CD25hiCD127low/negative cells. This entry comes from a study of B cell selection in AIRE deficiency. Overall study results and limits: CDR3s were shorter in shared Treg sequences, reflecting few non-templated nucleotide insertions. Around a third of healthy-donor shared Treg TCRbeta sequences appeared in patient Tconv cells. With only TCRbeta sequenced, roughly 37% of shared healthy Treg sequences overlapped Tconv.

Per the authors' pipeline: About 5.65x10^4 patient and 9.4x10^4 or so healthy donor TCRbeta sequences came from Tregs. Only in-frame clones appear in the TCRdb table, and some are missing; sequencing was by immunoSEQ multiplex PCR. The V and J calls and clone size are taken from that table; D and trimming were inferred from the DNA. The repertoire holds 15,000 or so clones, 85% to 95% seen once, with around 1.1% in the top ten. CDR1 and CDR2 (germline): MNHEY, SMNVEV (reference sequence). V was pared by 5 bases and J by 5 bases, with 12 bases between. The CDR3 has 13 residues. The chain recombines TRBV27 with TRBJ2-5; perhaps D is TRBD1 or TRBD2 (5 bases each). The specimen was Tregs sorted from PBMCs. The receptor comes from a human donor with AIRE deficiency. This CDR3 reads CASSGTLGETQYF. The CDR3 DNA sequence: TGTGCCAGCAGTGGGACCCTAGGGGAGACCCAGTACTTC.